This TCR beta chain was captured in a study of blood T cells in healthy people across ages. The sample providers were healthy Caucasian people from Russia, aged roughly 6 to 100. Trimming took off 1 base at V and 1 base at J, with 9 bases between the two ends. Per germline, CDR1 SGDLS and CDR2 YYNGEE. The CDR3 is 15 residues long. The authors ran a second PCR of 7 to 11 cycles using a sample-barcoded 5' primer and a J-beta primer mix. TCRdb analysed the 5' RACE reads with MiXCR anew, one entry per CDR3 protein. Of hundreds of thousands of distinct CDR3 sequences listed, approximately 60% were seen once; the top ten hold around a quarter. A note on this clonotype: As yet, its antigen is unknown.

Study-level findings and limits: Naive CD4+ cells and diversity were both higher in long-lived donors than in aged donors.

Sequences were obtained from blood. The chain combines TRBV9 with TRBJ1-5, with a tentative D call TRBD1 (5 bases). This clonotype was sampled from a man aged 35 to 55 in good health. CDR3 coding DNA: TGTGCCAGCAGCGTAAGCTCAGGGAGCAATCAGCCCCAGCATTTT. Residues: CASSVSSGSNQPQHF.